The source of this TCR beta chain is a study of blood T cell repertoires in COVID-19. The overall study: Sample material is recorded as cDNA or gDNA derived from T cells, B-cell-depleted T cells, or PBMCs.

Produced via immunoSEQ multiplex PCR; TCRdb's table is partial and in-frame only. This sample has around 370,000 clones, with around nine tenths found just once. Trimming pared 10 bases from V and 3 bases from J, leaving 15 bases between. This CDR3 contains 13 residues. Participant-reported clinical history was the basis for cohort assignment. V usage is TRBV12-3 or TRBV12-4 and J usage is TRBJ1-1, with D maybe TRBD1 (5 bases). This sequence originates from a woman under 30 who had recovered from COVID-19. Sequencing was done on a sample of PBMCs or T cells enriched from blood (not recorded which). The chain's CDR3 is CATQTGGYTEAFF. CDR3 sequence (DNA): TGTGCCACCCAGACGGGGGGGTACACTGAAGCTTTCTTT.